The 27 T cell receptor delta chains presented below share a single source sample, sequenced in a study of gamma-delta chains in newborns, infants, children. TCRdb redid the clone calls on the reads with CATT. The sample records about 4,200 delta-chain clones, roughly 14% being singletons. Material: blood. These receptors were collected from a child who was a newborn, infant or young child, either healthy, febrile or measles-vaccinated (not recorded which).

This clone was detected a few times. A read error may explain this, as a much larger clone is one base away. The gene calls are TRDV2 and TRDJ3; 13 bases map to TRDD3. No J segment appears in TCRdb, so it was assigned here by matching the sequence to germline. Germline V lookup: CDR1 GEAIGNYY, CDR2 EKD. This CDR3 has 23 amino acids. CDR3 in amino acids: CACDTVLGDTQERSSWDTRQMFF. In DNA form, the CDR3 reads TGTGCATGTGACACCGTACTGGGGGATACGCAGGAAAGGAGCTCCTGGGACACCCGACAGATGTTTTTC.

By share of the sample, this clone is medium-sized. Other DNA sequences from this sample encode an identical CDR3 as well. V gene TRDV2 combines with J gene TRDJ3; 12 bases line up with TRDD3. CDR1 and CDR2 from the germline V gene are GEAIGNYY and EKD. The CDR3 has 19 residues. Losses at the gene ends were 0 bases for V and 1 base for J; bases not matched to a gene: 3. The CDR3 DNA sequence: TGTGCCTGTGACACCGTACTGGGGGATACTTCCTGGGACACCCGACAGATGTTTTTC. It is translated as CACDTVLGDTSWDTRQMFF.

With regard to this clone: This clone may be a read error of a much larger clone one base away. This chain joins TRDV2 and TRDJ3; TRDD3 matches at 12 bases. The CDR3 extends over 20 amino acids. The germline gives CDR1 GEAIGNYY, CDR2 EKD. The CDR3 DNA sequence: TGTGCCTGTGGCACCGTACTGGGGGATACAAGCTCCTGGGACACCCGACAGATGTTTTTC. Protein sequence: CACGTVLGDTSSWDTRQMFF.

V usage is TRDV1 and J usage is TRDJ1; TRDD2 might be the D (9 bases). No J gene was available from TCRdb, and it was assigned here by a germline match of the DNA. Trimming took off 3 bases at V and 1 base at J, with 30 bases between the two ends. Germline CDR1 reads TSWWSYY; CDR2 reads QGS. The CDR3 length is 21 residues. In nucleotides, the CDR3 is TGTGCTCTTGGGGACCTGGCCTTCCTACCCTTACTGGGGGGTTGCACCGATAAACTCATCTTT. This gives the protein CALGDLAFLPLLGGCTDKLIF.

This clone is medium-sized. The chain employs TRDV2 and TRDJ3; 7 bases are shared with TRDD3. The CDR3 loop spans 18 amino acids. V dropped 3 bases and J dropped 0; count of bases not matched to a gene: 7. CDR1 is GEAIGNYY and CDR2 is EKD in the germline V gene. CDR3 sequence reads: CACDALGGSSWDTRQMFF. The CDR3 nucleotides are TGTGCCTGTGACGCTCTGGGGGGAAGCTCCTGGGACACCCGACAGATGTTTTTC.

In regard to this clone: It may be a read error: a sequence one base away is much more abundant. The identical CDR3 is also encoded by other nucleotide sequences in the sample. The chain carries TRDV2 and TRDJ3, with TRDD3 matching over 9 bases. The CDR3 runs to 19 residues. Trimming took 3 bases from V and 0 from J; bases not matched to a gene: 8. Germline V lookup: CDR1 GEAIGNYY, CDR2 EKD. CDR3 region: CACDRLGDRSSWDTRQMFF. DNA for the CDR3: TGTGCCTGTGACCGGCTGGGGGATCGTTCCTCCTGGGACACCCGACAGATGTTTTTC.

In regard to this clone: A read error likely explains this, since a far larger clone differs by one base. V gene TRDV2 combines with J gene TRDJ3; no clear D gene. Per germline, CDR1 GEAIGNYY and CDR2 EKD. The CDR3 runs 20 residues. The CDR3 reads CACNTVAGTQGSWDTRQMFF. The CDR3 DNA follows: TGTGCCTGTAACACCGTGGCTGGAACTCAGGGATCCTGGGACACCCGACAGATGTTTTTC.

With respect to this clone: This may arise from a read error, as a much more abundant clone is one base away. Other DNA sequences from this sample encode an identical CDR3 as well. The chain links TRDV1 to TRDJ1; 10 nucleotides agree with TRDD3. The CDR3 covers 19 residues. The junction had 14 bases not matched to a gene; V was cut back by 3 bases and J by 1 base. CDR1 TSWWSYY and CDR2 QGS come from the germline V gene. The CDR3 protein is CALGDPTLGDKGGTDKLIF. CDR3 nucleotides: TGTGCTCTTGGGGACCCGACGCTGGGGGATAAGGGGGGCACCGATAAACTCATCTTT.

The genes are TRDV2 and TRDJ3, with a tentative D call TRDD3 (6 bases). Matching the DNA to germline supplied the J gene, which TCRdb does not give. Trimming took off 4 bases at V and 0 bases at J, with 15 bases between the two ends. CDR3 length: 18 amino acids. Germline lookup yields CDR1 GEAIGNYY and CDR2 EKD. CDR3 region: CACDFTGPSSWDTRQMFF. CDR3 sequence (DNA): TGTGCCTGTGATTTTACTGGGCCTTCCTCCTGGGACACCCGACAGATGTTTTTC.

Comments on this clone: Compared with germline, one end of the junction differs, possibly owing to a read error. The chain carries TRDV2 and TRDJ1; 9 bases map to TRDD3. The CDR3 runs to 19 residues. Germline V gene data show CDR1 as GEAIGNYY and CDR2 as EKD. The CDR3 region has the DNA TGCGCCTGTGACACCGTTGGTACTGGGGGAGCATTTGACACCGATAAACTCATCTTT. Its translation is CACDTVGTGGAFDTDKLIF.

A word on this clone: The protein given by TCRdb reflects a much larger clone and differs at residue 6 from this DNA's translation, likely from a read error; the protein shown is the DNA's translation. The J gene is TRDJ3, the V gene TRDV2; 13 bases agree with TRDD3. Here the J gene was assigned by germline matching of the DNA, as TCRdb has none. CDR1 is GEAIGNYY and CDR2 is EKD in the germline V gene. The trim removed 3 bases at V and 3 bases at J, leaving 7 bases unmatched. The CDR3 loop spans 19 amino acids. The CDR3 protein is CACDSGLGDTNWDTRQMFF. The DNA for the CDR3 is TGTGCCTGTGACTCCGGACTGGGGGATACGAACTGGGACACCCGACAGATGTTTTTC.

This clone has just a few counts. A far larger clone is one base from this, pointing to a likely read error. Different DNA sequences within this sample yield the same CDR3. DNA for the CDR3: TGTGCCTTTGCCTGGTGGGGGATATCCGATAAGCTCATCTTT. Translated: CAFAWWGISDKLIF. The chain employs TRDV3 and TRDJ1; TRDD3 matches 9 bases. Germline V CDR1 and CDR2: TVYSNPD, GDNSRS (reference sequence). The CDR3 length is 14 residues.

This clone was counted between two and nine times. The protein TCRdb gives is from a much larger clone and does not agree with this DNA's translation at residue 8, likely a read error; the protein shown here comes from the DNA. This CDR3 reads CACDTLGGRPRPYTDKLIF. CDR3 DNA sequence: TGTGCCTGTGACACGCTGGGGGGTAGGCCTAGGCCGTACACCGATAAACTCATCTTT. The chain links TRDV2 to TRDJ1, with 7 bases lining up with TRDD3. Per the germline V gene, CDR1 is GEAIGNYY and CDR2 is EKD. The V segment lost 1 base and the J segment 0 bases; nucleotides outside the gene matches: 16. The CDR3 runs 19 residues.

In its sample, this clone was seen a few times. The TCRdb record carries a much larger clone's protein, which differs from this DNA's translation at residue 4; a read error is the likely cause, and the protein listed here is the DNA translation. V gene TRDV2 combines with J gene TRDJ2, with 9 positions matching TRDD3. The CDR3 loop spans 16 amino acids. CDR1 and CDR2 (germline): GEAIGNYY, EKD. The CDR3 DNA reads as TGTGCCTGTGTCACCGTGGGGGATACTTTGACAGCACAACTCTTCTTT. Its protein product is CACVTVGDTLTAQLFF.

This clone was seen only a few times. The CDR3 sequence is CSCAYLGDTTDKLIF. As DNA, the CDR3 is TGTAGCTGTGCCTACCTGGGGGATACGACCGATAAACTCATCTTT. V gene TRDV2 combines with J gene TRDJ1, with TRDD3 matching 12 bases. Germline V gene data show CDR1 as GEAIGNYY and CDR2 as EKD. This CDR3 region has 15 residues.

As regards this clone: Being one base from a much bigger clone, this may be a read error. The sample has other DNA sequences that encode this CDR3 too. The gene calls are TRDV1 and TRDJ1; tentative D call: TRDD3 (5 bases). V lost 3 bases and J lost 1, with 24 bases in between. Germline V gene sequence: CDR1 TSWWSYY, CDR2 QGS. The CDR3 has 19 residues. CDR3 sequence (DNA): TGTGCTCTTGGGGACCCAACGCTGGGAGATAAGGGGGGCACCGATAAACTCATCTTT. Protein product: CALGDPTLGDKGGTDKLIF.

This clone was observed a few times. This chain links TRDV2 with TRDJ1, with 11 bases aligning to TRDD3. The J segment lost 2 bases and the V segment lost 4 bases, leaving 5 bases of the junction unmatched. The CDR3 has 15 residues. Germline CDR1 and CDR2: GEAIGNYY and EKD. CDR3 nucleotides: TGTGCCTGTGAGAGACTGGGGGATAAGACCGATAAACTCATCTTT. Translating it yields CACERLGDKTDKLIF.

A few counts support this clone. The protein given by TCRdb reflects a much larger clone and differs at residue 10 from this DNA's translation, likely from a read error; the protein shown is the DNA's translation. The chain employs TRDV2 and TRDJ3; 8 nucleotides line up with TRDD3. The CDR3 runs to 19 residues. Trimming took 1 base from V and 0 from J; bases not matched to a gene: 7. Germline values: CDR1 GEAIGNYY, CDR2 EKD. The CDR3: CACDTVGDGDSWDTRQMFF. DNA of the CDR3: TGTGCCTGTGACACGGTGGGGGATGGGGACTCCTGGGACACCCGACAGATGTTTTTC.

Although no V gene was called, TRDJ1 is the J gene; TRDD2 is the table's D call, not checked against the DNA. The CDR3 is 21 amino acids. CDR3 loop: CALGLSFLHCVYPVYTDKLIF. The CDR3 nucleotides read TGTGCTCTTGGGCTCTCCTTCCTACATTGTGTCTACCCGGTGTACACCGATAAACTCATCTTT.

This clone was detected only a few times. The protein given by TCRdb reflects a much larger clone and differs at residue 14 from this DNA's translation, likely from a read error; the protein shown is the DNA's translation. The chain couples TRDV2 to TRDJ1; D perhaps matches TRDD3 (6 bases). Germline CDR1 is GEAIGNYY and CDR2 is EKD. The CDR3 extends over 16 amino acids. CDR3 residues: CACDNVGVPYTDKFIF. CDR3 bases: TGTGCCTGTGACAACGTGGGGGTCCCGTACACCGATAAATTCATCTTT.

This clone was observed a few times. A read error may be the cause here, since a much bigger clone is one base away. The sample has other DNA sequences that encode this CDR3 too. The chain uses TRDV2 and TRDJ3; D unclear. This CDR3 region has 18 residues. Germline CDR1 GEAIGNYY, CDR2 EKD. The CDR3 is CACDTVGLSSWDTRQMFF. CDR3 sequence (DNA): TGTGCCTGCGACACCGTGGGTCTAAGCTCCTGGGACACCCGACAGATGTTTTTC.

There are a few counts of this clone. This DNA's translation and the protein TCRdb lists, from a much larger clone, do not match at residue 15, likely due to a read error; the protein shown is translated from the DNA. The V and J genes are TRDV2 and TRDJ3; the D gene is possibly TRDD3 (6 bases). Here the J gene came from matching the DNA to germline, since TCRdb omits it. In germline, CDR1 is GEAIGNYY, CDR2 EKD. CDR3 size: 18 residues. The DNA of the CDR3 is TGTGCCTGTGACACCGTGGGGGCCAGCTCCTGGGACACCCGAAAGATGTTTTTC. Residues: CACDTVGASSWDTRKMFF.

This chain uses TRDV2 with TRDJ1, with D possibly being TRDD3 (5 bases). This CDR3 is built from 15 residues. CDR1 and CDR2 (germline): GEAIGNYY, EKD. Trimming pared 2 bases from V and 0 bases from J, leaving 12 bases between. The CDR3 sequence is CACDIVGSNTDKLIF. In DNA, the CDR3 is TGTGCCTGTGACATCGTGGGGTCCAACACCGATAAACTCATCTTT.

The chain links TRDV2 to TRDJ1, with D perhaps TRDD3 (5 bases). The CDR3 extends over 16 amino acids. The ends were cut back, 0 bases at V and 0 bases at J, with 13 bases in the middle. Looked up from germline, CDR1 is GEAIGNYY and CDR2 is EKD. Written as DNA, the CDR3 is TGTGCCTGTGACACCATGGGGACCCCGTACACCGATAAACTCATCTTT. Translating gives CACDTMGTPYTDKLIF.

In its sample, this clone ranks as medium-sized. This CDR3 is also generated by other DNA sequences in the sample. This chain links TRDV2 with TRDJ1, with 8 bases fitting TRDD3. Trimming removed 5 bases from V and 0 bases from J; junction bases left unmatched: 13. The germline gives CDR1 GEAIGNYY, CDR2 EKD. The CDR3 totals 17 residues. The CDR3 reads CACASLLGGTYTDKLIF. The CDR3 DNA sequence: TGTGCCTGTGCCTCTTTACTGGGGGGAACTTACACCGATAAACTCATCTTT.

This clone was counted a few times. The amino acid sequence in TCRdb belongs to a much larger clone and departs from this DNA's translation at residue 6, likely a sequencing read error; the sequence shown is translated from the DNA. The genes are TRDV2 and TRDJ1; TRDD2 or TRDD3 may be the D gene (5 bases each). The CDR3 sequence is 17 residues long. The ends were cut back, 3 bases at V and 2 bases at J, with 21 bases in the middle. The germline V gene has CDR1 GEAIGNYY and CDR2 EKD. The CDR3 spells CACDSPTRGRRTDKLIF. The CDR3 bases are TGTGCCTGTGACTCACCTACTCGGGGGCGTAGAACCGATAAACTCATCTTT.

This chain uses TRDV2 with TRDJ3; a possible D gene is TRDD3 (6 bases). Germline V gives CDR1 GEAIGNYY, CDR2 EKD. The CDR3 is 17 amino acids. Trimming left V 3 bases short and J 2 bases short, with 13 bases between. The DNA for the CDR3 is TGTGCCTGTGACCCCGTACTGGGTACCTGGGACACCCGACAGATGTTTTTC. This gives the protein CACDPVLGTWDTRQMFF.